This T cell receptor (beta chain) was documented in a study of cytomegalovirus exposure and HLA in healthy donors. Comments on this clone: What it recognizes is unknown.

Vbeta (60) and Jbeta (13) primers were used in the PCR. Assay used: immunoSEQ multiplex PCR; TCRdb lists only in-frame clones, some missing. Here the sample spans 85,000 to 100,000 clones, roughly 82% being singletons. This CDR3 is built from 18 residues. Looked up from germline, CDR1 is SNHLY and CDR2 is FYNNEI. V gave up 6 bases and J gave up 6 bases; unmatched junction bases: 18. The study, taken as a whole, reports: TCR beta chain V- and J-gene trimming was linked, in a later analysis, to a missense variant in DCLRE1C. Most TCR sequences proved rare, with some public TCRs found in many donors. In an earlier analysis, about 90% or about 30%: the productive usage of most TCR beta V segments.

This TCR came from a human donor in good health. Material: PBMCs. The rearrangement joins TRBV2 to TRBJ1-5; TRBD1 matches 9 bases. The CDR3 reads CASSGSGTGKVYGQPQHF. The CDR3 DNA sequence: TGTGCCAGCAGCGGTTCCGGGACAGGGAAGGTTTATGGTCAGCCCCAGCATTTT.